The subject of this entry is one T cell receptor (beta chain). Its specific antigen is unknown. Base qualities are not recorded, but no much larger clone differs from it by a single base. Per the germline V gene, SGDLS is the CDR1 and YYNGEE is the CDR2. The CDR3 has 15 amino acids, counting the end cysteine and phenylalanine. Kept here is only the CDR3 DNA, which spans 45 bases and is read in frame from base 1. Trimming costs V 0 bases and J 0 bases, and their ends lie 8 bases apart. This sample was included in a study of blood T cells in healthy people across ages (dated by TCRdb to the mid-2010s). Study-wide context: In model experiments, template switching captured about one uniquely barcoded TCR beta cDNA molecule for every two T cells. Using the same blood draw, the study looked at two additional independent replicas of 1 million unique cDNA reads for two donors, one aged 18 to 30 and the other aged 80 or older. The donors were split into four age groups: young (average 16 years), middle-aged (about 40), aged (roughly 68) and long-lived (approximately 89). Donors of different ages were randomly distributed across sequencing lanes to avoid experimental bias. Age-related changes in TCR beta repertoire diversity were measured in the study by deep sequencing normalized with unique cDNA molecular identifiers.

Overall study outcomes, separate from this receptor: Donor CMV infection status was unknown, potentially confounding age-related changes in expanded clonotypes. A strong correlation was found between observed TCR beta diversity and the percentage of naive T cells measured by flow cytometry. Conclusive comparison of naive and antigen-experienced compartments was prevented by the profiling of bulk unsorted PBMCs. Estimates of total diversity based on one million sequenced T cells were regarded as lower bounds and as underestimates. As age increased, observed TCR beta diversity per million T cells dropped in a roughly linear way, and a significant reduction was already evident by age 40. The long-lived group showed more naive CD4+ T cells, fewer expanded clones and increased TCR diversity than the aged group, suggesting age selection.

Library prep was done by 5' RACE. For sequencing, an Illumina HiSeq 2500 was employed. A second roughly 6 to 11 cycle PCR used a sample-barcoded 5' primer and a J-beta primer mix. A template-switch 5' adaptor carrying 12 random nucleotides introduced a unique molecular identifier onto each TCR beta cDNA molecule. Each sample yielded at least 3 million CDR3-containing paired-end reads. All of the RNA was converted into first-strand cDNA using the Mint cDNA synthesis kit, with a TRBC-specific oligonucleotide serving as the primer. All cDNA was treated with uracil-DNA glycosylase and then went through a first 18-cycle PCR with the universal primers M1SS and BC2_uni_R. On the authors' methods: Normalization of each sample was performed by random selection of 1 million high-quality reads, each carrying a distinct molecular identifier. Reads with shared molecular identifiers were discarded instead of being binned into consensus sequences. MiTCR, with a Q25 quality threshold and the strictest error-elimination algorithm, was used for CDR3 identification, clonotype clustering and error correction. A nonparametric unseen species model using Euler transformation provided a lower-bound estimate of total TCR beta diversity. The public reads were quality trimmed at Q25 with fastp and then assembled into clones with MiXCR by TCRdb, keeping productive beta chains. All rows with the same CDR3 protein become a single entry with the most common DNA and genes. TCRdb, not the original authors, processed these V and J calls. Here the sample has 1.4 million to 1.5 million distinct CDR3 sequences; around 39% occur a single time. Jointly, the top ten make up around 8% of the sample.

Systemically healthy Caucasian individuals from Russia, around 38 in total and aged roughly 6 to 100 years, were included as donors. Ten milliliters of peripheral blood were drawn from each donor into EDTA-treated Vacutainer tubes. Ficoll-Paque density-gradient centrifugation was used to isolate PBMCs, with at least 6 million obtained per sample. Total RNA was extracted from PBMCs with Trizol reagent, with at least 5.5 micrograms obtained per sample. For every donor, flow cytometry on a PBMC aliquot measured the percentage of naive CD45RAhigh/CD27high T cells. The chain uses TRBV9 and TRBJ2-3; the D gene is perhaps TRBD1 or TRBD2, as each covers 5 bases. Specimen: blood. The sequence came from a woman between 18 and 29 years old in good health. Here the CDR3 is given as CASSVGGVSTDTQYF. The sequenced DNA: TGTGCCAGCAGCGTAGGAGGGGTTAGCACAGATACGCAGTATTTT.